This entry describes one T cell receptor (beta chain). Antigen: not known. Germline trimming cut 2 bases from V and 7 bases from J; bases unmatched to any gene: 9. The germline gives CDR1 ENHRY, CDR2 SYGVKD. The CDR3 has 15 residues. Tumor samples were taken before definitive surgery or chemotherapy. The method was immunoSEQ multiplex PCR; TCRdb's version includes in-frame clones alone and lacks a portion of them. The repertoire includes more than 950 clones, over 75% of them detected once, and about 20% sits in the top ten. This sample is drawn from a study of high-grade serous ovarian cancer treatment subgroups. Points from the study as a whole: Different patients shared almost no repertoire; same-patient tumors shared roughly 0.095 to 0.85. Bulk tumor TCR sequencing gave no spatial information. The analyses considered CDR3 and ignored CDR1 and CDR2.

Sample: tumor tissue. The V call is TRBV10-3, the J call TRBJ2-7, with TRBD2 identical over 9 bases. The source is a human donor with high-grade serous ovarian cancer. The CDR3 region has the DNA TGTGCCATCAGTGAGGCTAGCGGGGTGATGAGGGAGCAGTACTTC. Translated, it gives CAISEASGVMREQYF.